The subject of this entry is one TCR beta chain. The sample belongs to a study of long-term antiretroviral therapy in people with HIV. The germline V gene has CDR1 ENHRY and CDR2 SYGVKD. The junction had 2 bases not matched to a gene; V was cut back by 2 bases and J by 0 bases. The CDR3 extends over 15 amino acids. Investigators performed immunoSEQ version v3.0 at survey level. Some clones are missing from TCRdb's copy, which holds only in-frame ones; the method was immunoSEQ multiplex PCR. This table holds roughly 16,000 clones, around 94% found once. Sequenced material: unsorted PBMCs, taken just under 6.5 years after starting antiretroviral therapy. The TCR was taken from a woman aged 45-65 years with HIV. V and J are TRBV10-3 and TRBJ2-7, with TRBD2 matching 9 bases. The CDR3 is CAISERGRDSYEQYF. DNA for the CDR3: TGTGCCATCAGTGAGCGCGGGAGGGACTCCTACGAGCAGTACTTC.